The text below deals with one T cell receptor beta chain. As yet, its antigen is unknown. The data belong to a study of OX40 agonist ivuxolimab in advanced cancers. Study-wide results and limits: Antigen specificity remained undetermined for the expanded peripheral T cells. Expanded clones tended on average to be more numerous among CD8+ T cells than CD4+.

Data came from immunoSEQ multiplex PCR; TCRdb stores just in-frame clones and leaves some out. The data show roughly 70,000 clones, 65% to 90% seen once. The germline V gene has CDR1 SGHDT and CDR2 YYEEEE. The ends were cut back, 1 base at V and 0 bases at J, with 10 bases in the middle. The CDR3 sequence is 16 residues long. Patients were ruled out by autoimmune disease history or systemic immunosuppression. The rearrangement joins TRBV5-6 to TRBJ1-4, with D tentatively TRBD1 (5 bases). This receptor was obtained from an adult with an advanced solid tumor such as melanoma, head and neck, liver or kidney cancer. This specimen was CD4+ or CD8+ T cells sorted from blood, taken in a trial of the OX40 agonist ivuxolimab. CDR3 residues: CASSLSRAATNEKLFF. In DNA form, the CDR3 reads TGTGCCAGCAGCTTGTCCAGGGCCGCAACTAATGAAAAACTGTTTTTT.